A single T cell receptor (beta chain) is shown here with its context. The record originates from a study of blood T cell repertoires in COVID-19. Trimming removed 2 bases at V and 4 bases at J, with 8 bases between. This CDR3 has 13 amino acids. Germline values: CDR1 MNHNS, CDR2 SASEGT. The data were produced by immunoSEQ multiplex PCR, yet TCRdb's version contains in-frame clones alone and is incomplete. The sample lists some 230,000 clones, 86% occurring once. The material sequenced was peripheral blood. The chain employs TRBV6-1 and TRBJ2-5; maybe TRBD2 (6 bases). The origin of this receptor is a man aged 25 to 45 who had recovered from COVID-19. As DNA, the CDR3 is TGTGCCAGCAGTGAACCGGGACTAGAGACCCAGTACTTC. Translating gives CASSEPGLETQYF.